The entry below describes one T cell receptor (beta chain). Its antigen is not identified. The data were produced by immunoSEQ multiplex PCR, yet TCRdb's version contains in-frame clones alone and is incomplete. The data hold about 130,000 clones, with approximately 83% observed a single time. The sample comes from a study of T cell responses to AZD1222 COVID-19 vaccine. CDR1 is MNHNY and CDR2 is SVGAGI in the germline V gene (reference sequence). V gave up 6 bases and J gave up 7 bases; unmatched junction bases: 9. This CDR3 region has 14 residues. Whole-study findings and limits: It should be noted that donors were predominantly white British and more often female, and clonal diversity was possibly underestimated. No day 14 peak samples; only post-peak repertoires were characterized.

This receptor was identified in an adult in good health. Material: peripheral blood, obtained on day 0 of AZD1222 vaccination. The chain has TRBV6-6 and TRBJ2-1, with 7 positions matching TRBD1. DNA of the CDR3: TGTGCCAGCAGGGCAAAGACAGGGTGGAATGAGCAGTTCTTC. Translation gives CASRAKTGWNEQFF.